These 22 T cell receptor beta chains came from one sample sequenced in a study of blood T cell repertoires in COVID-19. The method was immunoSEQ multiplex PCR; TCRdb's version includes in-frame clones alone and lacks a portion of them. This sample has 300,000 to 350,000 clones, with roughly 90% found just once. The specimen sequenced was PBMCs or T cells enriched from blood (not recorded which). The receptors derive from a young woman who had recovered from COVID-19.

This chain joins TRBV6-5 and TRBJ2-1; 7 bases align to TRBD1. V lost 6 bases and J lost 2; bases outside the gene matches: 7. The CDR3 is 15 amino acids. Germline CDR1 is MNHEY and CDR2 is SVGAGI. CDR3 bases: TGTGCCAGCAGCCAGACAGGGTGGACCTACAATGAGCAGTTCTTC. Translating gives CASSQTGWTYNEQFF.

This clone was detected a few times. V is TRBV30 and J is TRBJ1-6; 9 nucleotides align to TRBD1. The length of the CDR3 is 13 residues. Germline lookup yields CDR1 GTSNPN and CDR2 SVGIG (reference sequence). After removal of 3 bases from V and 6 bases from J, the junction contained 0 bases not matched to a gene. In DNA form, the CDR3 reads TGTGCCTGGAGGACAGGGGGTAATTCACCCCTCCACTTT. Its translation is CAWRTGGNSPLHF.

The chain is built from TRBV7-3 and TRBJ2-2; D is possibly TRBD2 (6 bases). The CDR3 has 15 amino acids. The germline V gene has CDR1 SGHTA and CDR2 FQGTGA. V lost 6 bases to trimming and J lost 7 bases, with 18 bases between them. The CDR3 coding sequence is TGTGCCAGCAGTCGTGGCGGGGCCGGGGTCGGGGAGCTGTTTTTT. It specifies CASSRGGAGVGELFF.

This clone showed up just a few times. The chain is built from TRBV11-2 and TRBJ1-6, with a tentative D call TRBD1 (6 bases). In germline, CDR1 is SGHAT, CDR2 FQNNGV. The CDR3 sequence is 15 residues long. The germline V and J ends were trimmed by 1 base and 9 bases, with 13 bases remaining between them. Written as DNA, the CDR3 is TGTGCCAGCAGCTTAGTTGGGGGGGCGCTTTCACCCCTCCACTTT. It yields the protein CASSLVGGALSPLHF.

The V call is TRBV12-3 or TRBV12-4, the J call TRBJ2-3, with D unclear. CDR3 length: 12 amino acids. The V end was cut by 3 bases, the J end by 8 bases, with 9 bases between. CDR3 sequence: CASSFGSRTQYF. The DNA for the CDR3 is TGTGCCAGCAGTTTTGGTAGTCGTACGCAGTATTTT.

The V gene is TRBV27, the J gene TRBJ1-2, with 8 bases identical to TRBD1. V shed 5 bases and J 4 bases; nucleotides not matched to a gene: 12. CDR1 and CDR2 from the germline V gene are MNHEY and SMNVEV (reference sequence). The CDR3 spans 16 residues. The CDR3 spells CASSLKTGALGYGYTF. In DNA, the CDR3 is TGTGCCAGCAGTCTCAAGACAGGGGCGTTAGGCTATGGCTACACCTTC.

CDR3 bases: TGTGCCAGCAGTTCCCTAAACTACTATGGCTACACCTTC. Protein sequence: CASSSLNYYGYTF. The rearrangement uses TRBV28 and TRBJ1-2, with D hard to call. CDR1 and CDR2 (germline): MDHEN, SYDVKM. The ends were cut back, 4 bases at V and 3 bases at J, with 9 bases in the middle. CDR3 length: 13 residues.

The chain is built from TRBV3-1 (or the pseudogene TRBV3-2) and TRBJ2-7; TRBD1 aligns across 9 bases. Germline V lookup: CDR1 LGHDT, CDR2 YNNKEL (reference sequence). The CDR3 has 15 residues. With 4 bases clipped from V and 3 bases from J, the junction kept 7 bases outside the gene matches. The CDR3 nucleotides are TGTGCCAGCAGCCCCCGGGACAGGGCAATCTACGAGCAGTACTTC. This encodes CASSPRDRAIYEQYF.

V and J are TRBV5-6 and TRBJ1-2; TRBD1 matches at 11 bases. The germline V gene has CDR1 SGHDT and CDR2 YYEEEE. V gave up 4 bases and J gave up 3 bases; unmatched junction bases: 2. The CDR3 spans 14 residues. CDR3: CASSPGQGDYGYTF. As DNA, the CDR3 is TGTGCCAGCAGCCCGGGACAGGGGGACTATGGCTACACCTTC.

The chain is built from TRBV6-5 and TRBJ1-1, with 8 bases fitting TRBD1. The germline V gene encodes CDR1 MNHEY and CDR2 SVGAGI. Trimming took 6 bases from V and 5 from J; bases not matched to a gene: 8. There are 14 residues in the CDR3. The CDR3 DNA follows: TGTGCCAGCAGCCTCAGGGGGCGCTGGACTGAAGCTTTCTTT. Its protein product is CASSLRGRWTEAFF.

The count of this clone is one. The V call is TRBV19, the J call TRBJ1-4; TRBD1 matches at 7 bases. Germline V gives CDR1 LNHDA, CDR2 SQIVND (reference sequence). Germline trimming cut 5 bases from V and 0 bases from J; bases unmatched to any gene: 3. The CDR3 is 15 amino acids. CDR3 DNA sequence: TGTGCCAGTAGTCCCGGACAGGCAACTAATGAAAAACTGTTTTTT. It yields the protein CASSPGQATNEKLFF.

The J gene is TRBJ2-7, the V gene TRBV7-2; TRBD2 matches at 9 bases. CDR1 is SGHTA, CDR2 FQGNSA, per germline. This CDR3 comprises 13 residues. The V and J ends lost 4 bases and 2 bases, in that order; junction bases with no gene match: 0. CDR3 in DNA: TGTGCCAGCAGCTCTAGCGGGACCTACGAGCAGTACTTC. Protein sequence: CASSSSGTYEQYF. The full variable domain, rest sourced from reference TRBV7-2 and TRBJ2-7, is GAGVSQSPSNKVTEKGKDVELRCDPISGHTALYWYRQSLGQGLEFLIYFQGNSAPDKSGLPSDRFSAERTGGSVSTLTIQRTQQEDSAVYLCASSSSGTYEQYFGPGTRLTVT.

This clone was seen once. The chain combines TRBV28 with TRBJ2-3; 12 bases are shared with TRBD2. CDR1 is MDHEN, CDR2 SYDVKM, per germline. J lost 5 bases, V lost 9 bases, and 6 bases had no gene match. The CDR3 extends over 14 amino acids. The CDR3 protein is CASSSGGARDTQYF. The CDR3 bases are TGTGCCAGTTCTAGCGGGGGGGCAAGAGATACGCAGTATTTT.

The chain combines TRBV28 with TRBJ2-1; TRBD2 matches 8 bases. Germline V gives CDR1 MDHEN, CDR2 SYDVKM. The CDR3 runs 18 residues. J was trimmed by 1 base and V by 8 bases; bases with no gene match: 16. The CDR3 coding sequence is TGTGCCAGCCTGCGTATAGGGCTAGCGGGCCGGTCCTACAATGAGCAGTTCTTC. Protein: CASLRIGLAGRSYNEQFF.

The CDR3, as DNA: TGCGCCAGCAGCCCACCCAGAGGAGGAGGCACTGAAGCTTTCTTT. Translating it yields CASSPPRGGGTEAFF. The chain uses TRBV4-3 and TRBJ1-1, with D unresolved. The V and J ends lost 4 bases and 4 bases respectively, with 16 bases between them. CDR1 and CDR2 from the germline V gene are LGHNA and YSLEER. The CDR3 consists of 15 residues.

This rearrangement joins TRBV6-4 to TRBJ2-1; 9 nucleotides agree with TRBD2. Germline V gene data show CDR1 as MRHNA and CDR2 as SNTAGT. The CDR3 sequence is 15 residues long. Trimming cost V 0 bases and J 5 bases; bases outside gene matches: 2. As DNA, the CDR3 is TGTGCCAGCAGTGACTCGACTAGCGGTCACAATGAGCAGTTCTTC. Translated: CASSDSTSGHNEQFF.

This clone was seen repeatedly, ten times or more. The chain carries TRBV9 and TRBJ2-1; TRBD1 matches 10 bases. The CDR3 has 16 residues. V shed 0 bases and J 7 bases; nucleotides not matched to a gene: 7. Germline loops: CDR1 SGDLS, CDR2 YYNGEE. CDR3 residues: CASSVAYRTGGNEQFF. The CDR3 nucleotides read TGTGCCAGCAGCGTAGCTTACCGGACAGGGGGTAATGAGCAGTTCTTC.

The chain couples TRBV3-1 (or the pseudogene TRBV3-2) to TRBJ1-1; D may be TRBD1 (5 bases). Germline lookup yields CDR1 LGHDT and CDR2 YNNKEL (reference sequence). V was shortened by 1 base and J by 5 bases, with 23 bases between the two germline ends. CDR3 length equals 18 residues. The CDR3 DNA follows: TGTGCCAGCAGCCAAGCGAAACAGGAAGGGCTGAGGAAAACTGAAGCTTTCTTT. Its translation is CASSQAKQEGLRKTEAFF.

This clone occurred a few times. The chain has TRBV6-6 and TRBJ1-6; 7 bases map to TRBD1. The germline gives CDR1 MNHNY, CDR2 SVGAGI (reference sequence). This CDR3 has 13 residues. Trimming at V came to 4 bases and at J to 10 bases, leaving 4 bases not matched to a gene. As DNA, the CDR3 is TGTGCCAGCAGTTCCACAGGGGTATCACCCCTCCACTTT. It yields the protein CASSSTGVSPLHF.

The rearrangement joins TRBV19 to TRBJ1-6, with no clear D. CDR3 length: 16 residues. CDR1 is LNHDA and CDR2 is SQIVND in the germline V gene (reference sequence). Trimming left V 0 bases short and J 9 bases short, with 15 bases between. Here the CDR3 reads CASSIDRSGSLSPLHF. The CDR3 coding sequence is TGTGCCAGTAGTATAGATCGGTCCGGGTCACTTTCACCCCTCCACTTT.

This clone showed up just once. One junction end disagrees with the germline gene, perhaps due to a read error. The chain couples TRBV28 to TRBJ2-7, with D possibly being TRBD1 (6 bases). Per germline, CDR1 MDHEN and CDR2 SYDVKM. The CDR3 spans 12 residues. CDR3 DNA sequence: TGCACAGCAGGGCAGGGGCGGTACGAGCAGTACTTC. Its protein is CTAGQGRYEQYF.

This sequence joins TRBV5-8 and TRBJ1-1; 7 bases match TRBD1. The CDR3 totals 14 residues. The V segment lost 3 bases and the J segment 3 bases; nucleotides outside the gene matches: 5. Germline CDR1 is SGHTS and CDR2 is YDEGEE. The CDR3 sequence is CASSSEGAYTEAFF. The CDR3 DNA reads TGTGCCAGCAGCTCCGAGGGGGCTTACACTGAAGCTTTCTTT.